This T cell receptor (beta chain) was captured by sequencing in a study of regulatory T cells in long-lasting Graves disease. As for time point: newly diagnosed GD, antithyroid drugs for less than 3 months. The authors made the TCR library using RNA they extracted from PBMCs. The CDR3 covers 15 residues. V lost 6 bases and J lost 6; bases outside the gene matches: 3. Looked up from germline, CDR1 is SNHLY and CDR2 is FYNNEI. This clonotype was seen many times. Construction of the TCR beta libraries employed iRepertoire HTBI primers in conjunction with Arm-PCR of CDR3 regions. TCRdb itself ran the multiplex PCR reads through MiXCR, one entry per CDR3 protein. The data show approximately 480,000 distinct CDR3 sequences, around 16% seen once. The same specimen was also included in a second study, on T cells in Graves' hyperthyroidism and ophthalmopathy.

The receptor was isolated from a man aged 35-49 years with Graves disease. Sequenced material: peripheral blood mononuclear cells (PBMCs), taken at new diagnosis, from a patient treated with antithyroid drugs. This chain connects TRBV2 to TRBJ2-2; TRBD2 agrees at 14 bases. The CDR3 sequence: CASRGTSGSPGELFF. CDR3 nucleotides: TGTGCCAGCAGGGGGACTAGCGGGAGCCCCGGGGAGCTGTTTTTT.